This T cell receptor beta chain was obtained from a study of identical twins. Unique molecular identifiers were present on the cDNA, which also gained a universal primer site by template switching. One entry per CDR3 protein, called by TCRdb with MiXCR from the 5' RACE reads. Of 600,000 to 850,000 distinct CDR3 sequences listed, approximately 18% were seen once; the top ten hold about 12%. Findings and limits, study-wide: Where out-of-frame alpha sequences were twin-shared, they showed excess low generation probability.

On this clonotype: Its antigen is currently unknown.

The CDR3 sequence is 14 residues long. With 5 bases removed from V and 5 bases from J, the gap between germline ends came to 12 bases. In germline, CDR1 is KGHDR, CDR2 SFDVKD. This sample also appeared in a second study, on T cells expressing NK-cell markers.

This sequence was found in a young woman in good health. The sample taken for sequencing was PBMCs. This chain joins TRBV24-1 and TRBJ2-1, with D hard to call. The chain's CDR3 is CATSVSNRNNEQFF. The CDR3 coding sequence is TGTGCCACCAGTGTCTCGAATCGAAACAATGAGCAGTTCTTC.